The rows below give T cell receptor beta chains drawn from one sample of a study of T cells in Graves' hyperthyroidism and ophthalmopathy. TCRdb used MiXCR to reprocess the multiplex PCR reads, holding one entry per CDR3 protein. Of 650,000 to 800,000 distinct CDR3 sequences listed, less than 45% are singletons. The sample was peripheral blood or thyroid tissue (not recorded which). The receptors here all came from an adult man with Graves' disease, either hyperthyroidism or ophthalmopathy (not recorded which). The CDR3 runs from the conserved cysteine through the conserved F or W. D genes are given only for firm matches. Not every row has a clone size; where given, it reads once, few, many or a size class.

V gene	CDR3 length	J gene	D gene	clone size	CDR3 DNA	CDR3 protein
TRBV7-9	15	TRBJ1-5	NA	few	TGTGCCAGCAGCTTCATCGACAGCTACAATCAGCCCCAGCATTTT	CASSFIDSYNQPQHF
TRBV2	14	TRBJ1-1	NA	NA	TGTGCCAGCAGTGTACCGGATTTAAGCACTGAAGCTTTCTTT	CASSVPDLSTEAFF
TRBV12-3/TRBV12-4	14	TRBJ1-6	NA	many	TGTGCCAGCAGTTTAGCAGGGGTCAACTCACCCCTCCACTTT	CASSLAGVNSPLHF
TRBV11-2	15	TRBJ1-5	NA	many	TGTGCCAGCAGCCGGAGGGGCCTGGGCAATCAGCCCCAGCATTTT	CASSRRGLGNQPQHF
TRBV29-1	13	TRBJ1-1	TRBD1	NA	TGCAGCGTTGAGGCAGGGGGGATCGCTGAAGCTTTCTTT	CSVEAGGIAEAFF
TRBV24-1	15	TRBJ1-3	NA	NA	TGTGCCTCCAGCGTTGATGGGGGGAGCGGAAACACCATATATTTT	CASSVDGGSGNTIYF
TRBV10-3	12	TRBJ1-1	NA	NA	TGTGCCATCAGTGGATGGGACACTGAAGCTTTCTTT	CAISGWDTEAFF
TRBV25-1	13	TRBJ1-2	NA	NA	TGTGCCAGCAGTGGAAGGGAGGACTATGGCTACACCTTC	CASSGREDYGYTF
TRBV5-1	15	TRBJ1-2	NA	NA	TGCGCCAGCAGCGTTGCCAGACCAGCTAACTATGGCTACACCTTC	CASSVARPANYGYTF
TRBV7-3	13	TRBJ2-7	TRBD2	NA	TGTGCCAGCGGAGCTAGCGGGGGCTACGAGCAGTACTTC	CASGASGGYEQYF
TRBV7-9	14	TRBJ1-2	NA	once	TGTGCCAGCAGCACACTAGACAGGAGTTATGGCTACACCTTC	CASSTLDRSYGYTF
TRBV7-9	14	TRBJ1-5	NA	NA	TGTGCCAGCAGTCCCCAGGGACCAAATCAGCCCCAGCATTTT	CASSPQGPNQPQHF
TRBV29-1	12	TRBJ1-2	NA	many	TGCAGCGCTGAACAGGGCTTCTATGGCTACACCTTC	CSAEQGFYGYTF
TRBV10-3	12	TRBJ2-2	TRBD1	once	TGTGCCACCCGGGACAGTACCGGGGAGCTGTTTTTT	CATRDSTGELFF
TRBV10-2	15	TRBJ1-5	NA	few	TGCGCCAGCAGTGAGTCAGGGGCTAGCAATCAGCCCCAGCATTTT	CASSESGASNQPQHF
TRBV15	17	TRBJ2-5	TRBD2	once	TGTGCCACCAGCAGGCGCGGACTAGCGGGAGCCCAAGAGACCCAGTACTTC	CATSRRGLAGAQETQYF
TRBV20-1	13	TRBJ2-5	NA	NA	TGCAGTGCTAGAGATCCCGGGATAGAGACCCAGTACTTC	CSARDPGIETQYF
TRBV4-1	16	TRBJ1-6	NA	NA	TGCGCCAGCAGCCAAGATTTTGGGGGGATGCATTCACCCCTCCACTTT	CASSQDFGGMHSPLHF
TRBV7-9	13	TRBJ2-7	TRBD1	many	TGTGCCAGCAGCTCAAGGACAGGCGACGAGCAGTACTTC	CASSSRTGDEQYF
TRBV24-1	16	TRBJ1-1	TRBD1	NA	TGTGCCACCAGTGATTCTCACCGGGACAGGAACACTGAAGCTTTCTTT	CATSDSHRDRNTEAFF
TRBV29-1	12	TRBJ1-2	TRBD1	many	TGCAGCGTCGAAGGGACAGGCGGGGGCTACACCTTC	CSVEGTGGGYTF
TRBV5-1	15	TRBJ2-7	TRBD2	many	TGCGCCAGCAGCTTACTAGCGGGAGGTTCCTACGAGCAGTACTTC	CASSLLAGGSYEQYF
TRBV19	14	TRBJ2-7	NA	NA	TGTGCCAGTAGTGCAGGGGCATCCACCTACGGGCAGTACTTC	CASSAGASTYGQYF
TRBV7-8	15	TRBJ2-7	TRBD1	few	TGTGCCAGCAGCTTAGAGCCAGGGGGACGCTACGAGCAGTACTTC	CASSLEPGGRYEQYF
TRBV19	15	TRBJ2-7	NA	few	TGTGCCAGTAGTATAGATCAGGTTTCGACCTACGAGCAGTACTTC	CASSIDQVSTYEQYF
TRBV6-5	16	TRBJ2-7	NA	few	TGTGCCAGCAAAGTTACGTCCGGGTCGAGCTCCTACGAGCAGTACTTC	CASKVTSGSSSYEQYF
TRBV12-3/TRBV12-4	12	TRBJ1-1	NA	NA	TGTGCCAGCAGTTTGGCGGCAGTAGAAGCTTTCTTT	CASSLAAVEAFF
TRBV7-8	13	TRBJ1-6	NA	NA	TGTGCCAGCAGCTTAGTCTCGTATCCACCCCTCCACTTT	CASSLVSYPPLHF
TRBV19	15	TRBJ1-1	TRBD1	NA	TGTGCCAGTAGTGTAGGGGACAGGGTGGTCGCTGAAGCTTTCTTT	CASSVGDRVVAEAFF
TRBV10-3	12	TRBJ1-2	TRBD1	NA	TGTGCCATCAATGAGGGACAGCGAGGCTACACCTTC	CAINEGQRGYTF
TRBV24-1	14	TRBJ2-2	NA	NA	TGTGCCACCAGTGGACCAGCGGGTACCGGGGAGCTGTTTTTT	CATSGPAGTGELFF
TRBV15	14	TRBJ1-4	NA	NA	TGTGCCACCAGCAGGGTCAGGGGAACAGGAAAACTGTTTTTT	CATSRVRGTGKLFF
TRBV5-1	15	TRBJ1-6	TRBD1	few	TGCGCCAGCAGCAGTGGACAGGGGAATAATTCACCCCTCCACTTT	CASSSGQGNNSPLHF
TRBV7-8	13	TRBJ1-6	NA	NA	TGTGCCAGCAGCTTATCCGATAGTCAGCCCCTCCACTTT	CASSLSDSQPLHF